The clone carrying this T cell receptor beta chain was detected only a few times. What it recognizes is unknown. The CDR3 spans 12 residues. CDR1 is SQVTM, CDR2 ANQGSEA, per germline. V lost 3 bases, J lost 2 bases, and 1 base stayed unmatched. Several immunoSEQ plates held equal portions of the genomic DNA taken from each subset. Generated by immunoSEQ multiplex PCR, the TCRdb table keeps only in-frame clones and is missing some. The table lists some 470,000 clones, approximately 80% of them singletons, with around 13% in the top ten. This specimen belongs to a study of shared clonotypes between healthy human individuals. Notes on the study in general: Deeper or shallower sequencing was expected to change how clonotypes are shared among donors.

Within Nashville, Tennessee resided all donors, each a Caucasian adult. The V and J genes are TRBV29-1 and TRBJ2-7; 7 bases fit TRBD1. Sequencing used PBMCs. The TCR sequence derives from a woman aged 40 to 50 in good health. Some clones in this sample may be carry-over from other donors' samples. CDR3 residues: CSVDTGAYEQYF. The CDR3 DNA sequence: TGCAGCGTTGACACAGGGGCCTACGAGCAGTACTTC.